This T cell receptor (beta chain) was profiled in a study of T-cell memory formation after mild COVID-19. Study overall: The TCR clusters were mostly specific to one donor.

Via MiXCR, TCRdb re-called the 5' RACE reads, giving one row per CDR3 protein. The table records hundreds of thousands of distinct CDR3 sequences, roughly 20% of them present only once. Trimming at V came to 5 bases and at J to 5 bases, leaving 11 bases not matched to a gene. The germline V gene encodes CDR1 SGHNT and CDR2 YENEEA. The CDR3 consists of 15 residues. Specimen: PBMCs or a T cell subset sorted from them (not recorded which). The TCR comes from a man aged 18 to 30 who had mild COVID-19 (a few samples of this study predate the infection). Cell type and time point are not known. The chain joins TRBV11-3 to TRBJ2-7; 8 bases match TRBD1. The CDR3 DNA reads TGTGCCAGCAGCATCGCCGCGGACAGGGATCACGAGCAGTACTTC. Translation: CASSIAADRDHEQYF.